The subject of this entry is one TCR beta chain. Its binding antigen is unknown. No base-level quality is on record; no much larger clone is a single base apart. The data belong to a study of shared clonotypes between healthy human individuals (dated by TCRdb to 2019 to 2021). About the full investigation: The cohort comprised a couple of women and a few men aged 18 to 49 years. For each donor, three plates each were used for CD4 naive and CD4 memory, two plates were used for CD8 naive, and one plate was used for CD8 memory. To estimate repertoire size and how much clonotypes are shared between individuals, the study performed deep sequencing of blood TCR repertoires from 4 to 6 healthy adults. Libraries were prepared and TCR repertoires were sequenced by different laboratories using diverse techniques, in order to increase sequencing depth and limit assay-specific biases. Per donor, leukapheresis produced somewhere between about 0.9 and 9 billion PBMCs. Broader findings and caveats from the paper: Because the study included only a small number of donors, the genetic and exposure-history diversity represented was limited. Larger estimated clonotype richness was generally found for naive subsets than for memory subsets. Rarefaction of sorted-subset datasets indicated incomplete sequencing despite the large sequencing depth. Sampling was restricted to blood, and TCR repertoires in tissues likely differ from the TCR repertoires found in blood. Pairwise subsampling led to the expectation that sequencing depth would affect the degree of clonotype sharing among donors. Across a few donors, approximately 4.6% of naive CD4, roughly 3.3% of naive CD8, 2% to 2.5% of memory CD4, and approximately 0.42% of memory CD8 clonotypes were shared. Compared with non-shared clonotypes, clonotypes shared by all four sorted-subset donors had higher generation probabilities.

The donors were healthy, HIV-negative adults who had no recently reported acute infections or vaccinations. Every donor was a Caucasian adult residing in Nashville, Tennessee, USA. CD4+ T cells were enriched by magnetic negative selection; naive cells were then positively selected on CD45RA, and the negative fraction formed the memory subset. Blood was collected by leukapheresis, and PBMCs were isolated by Ficoll-Histopaque density gradient centrifugation and then cryopreserved in liquid nitrogen vapor phase. Analytical flow cytometry was used to check the purity and quantity of every magnetically sorted T cell population. Genomic DNA was isolated from every sorted fraction and measured by UV absorbance on a Nanodrop 2000c. Using the deep immunoSEQ assay, TCR CDR3 regions were amplified from genomic DNA by multiplex PCR. Extracted genomic DNA from each cell subset was distributed evenly across all wells of several immunoSEQ 96-well plates, and each plate was treated as a replicate. For sorted subsets, 200 to 250 ng of genomic DNA, equivalent to around 30,000 T cell genomes, went into each replicate PCR. Purified libraries were quantified with a Qubit 3.0 fluorometer, sized on a Bioanalyzer 2100, and re-quantified with the KAPA Library Quantification kit. A separate single-read 150-cycle Illumina NextSeq 550 flow cell was used to sequence each immunoSEQ 96-well plate. On the authors' methods: Because only junctional sequences without quality scores were contained in the immunoSEQ output, filtering matching that applied to full-length reads could not be performed. To assign V/J genes and CDR3, sequences were annotated using PyIR, a Python wrapper for IgBLAST v1.9, with IMGT germline references. Any read was removed if the V/J assignment was weak (E-value above 1e-6), the CDR3 was missing, or the read contained stop codons, out-of-frame junctions, or ambiguous translated residues. V3J clonotypes were defined by identical inferred V gene, J gene, and CDR3 amino acid sequence. Percentage overlap between repertoires was calculated by dividing the number of shared unique clonotypes by the size of the smaller repertoire. Three approaches were used to assess repertoire richness: RTK rarefaction, the Chao1 estimator, and Recon v2.1 estimates of unobserved clonotypes. Generation probabilities were computed with OLGA for all TCRbeta clonotypes obtained by the gDNA method from four donors. TCRdb limited this immuneACCESS table to in-frame rearrangements with V and J called. A share of clones is missing; checked studies link under half to unresolved V genes, and the rest is unexplained. Clonal size and the V and J genes are those of that table, whereas D and trimming came from the DNA. In all, the sample holds over 2 million clones, and 85% to 95% of those were seen once. The top ten hold about 0.36% of the sample.

Trimming at the junction amounts to 1 base on V and 8 bases on J, and the germline ends lie 6 bases apart. From the cysteine up to the phenylalanine, the CDR3 has a length of 12 residues. CDR3 DNA only is kept here, 36 bases in frame from base 1. For CDR1 and CDR2, the germline V gene lists SGHTA and FQGNSA. The specimen sequenced was naive CD4+ T cells from PBMCs. What this sample's cell subset or site label stands for: CD45RA+ positively selected. The receptor was derived from a man in his late teens or twenties in good health. Some clones in this sample may be carry-over from other donors' samples. Recombination joined TRBV7-2 with TRBJ1-5; no D gene is confidently identified. The CDR3 amino acid sequence is: CASSLGLEPQHF. The sequenced DNA is TGTGCCAGCAGCTTAGGGCTGGAGCCCCAGCATTTT.